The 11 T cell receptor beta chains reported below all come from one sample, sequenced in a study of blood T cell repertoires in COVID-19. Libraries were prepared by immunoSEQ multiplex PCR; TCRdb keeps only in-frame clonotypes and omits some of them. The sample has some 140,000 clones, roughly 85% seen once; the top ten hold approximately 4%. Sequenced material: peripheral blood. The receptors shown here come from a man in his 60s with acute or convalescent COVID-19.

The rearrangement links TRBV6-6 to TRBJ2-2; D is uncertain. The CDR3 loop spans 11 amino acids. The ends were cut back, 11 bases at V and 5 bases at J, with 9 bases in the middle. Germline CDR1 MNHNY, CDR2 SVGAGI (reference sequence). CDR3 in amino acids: CASGGTGELFF. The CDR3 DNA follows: TGTGCCTCGGGTGGGACCGGGGAGCTGTTTTTT.

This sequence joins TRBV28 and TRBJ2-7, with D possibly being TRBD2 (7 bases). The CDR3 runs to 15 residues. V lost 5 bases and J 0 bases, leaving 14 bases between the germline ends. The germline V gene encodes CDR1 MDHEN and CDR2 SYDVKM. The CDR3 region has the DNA TGTGCCAGCAGTCCGGGGGGCGCTGGCTCCTACGAGCAGTACTTC. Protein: CASSPGGAGSYEQYF.

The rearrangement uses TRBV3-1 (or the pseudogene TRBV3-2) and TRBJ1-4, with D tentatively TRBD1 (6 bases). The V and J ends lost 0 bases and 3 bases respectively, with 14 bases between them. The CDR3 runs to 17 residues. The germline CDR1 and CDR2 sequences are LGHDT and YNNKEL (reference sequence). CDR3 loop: CASSQDPGVTANEKLFF. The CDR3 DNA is TGTGCCAGCAGCCAAGATCCAGGGGTTACGGCTAATGAAAAACTGTTTTTT.

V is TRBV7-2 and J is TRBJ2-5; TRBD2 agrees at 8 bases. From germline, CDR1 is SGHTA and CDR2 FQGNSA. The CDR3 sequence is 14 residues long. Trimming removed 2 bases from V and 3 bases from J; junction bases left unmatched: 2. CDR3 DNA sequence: TGTGCCAGCAGCTTATACGGGGGGGAAGAGACCCAGTACTTC. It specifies CASSLYGGEETQYF.

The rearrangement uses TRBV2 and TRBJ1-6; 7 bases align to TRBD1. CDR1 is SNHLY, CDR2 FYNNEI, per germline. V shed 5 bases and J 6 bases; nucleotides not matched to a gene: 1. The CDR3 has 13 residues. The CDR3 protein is CASSTGVNSPLHF. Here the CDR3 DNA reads TGTGCCAGCAGTACAGGGGTTAATTCACCCCTCCACTTT.

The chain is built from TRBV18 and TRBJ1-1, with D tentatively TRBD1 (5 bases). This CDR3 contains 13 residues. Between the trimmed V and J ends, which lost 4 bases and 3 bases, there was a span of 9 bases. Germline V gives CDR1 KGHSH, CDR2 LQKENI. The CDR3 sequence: CASSRGQDTEAFF. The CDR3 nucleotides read TGTGCCAGCTCACGCGGACAAGACACTGAAGCTTTCTTT. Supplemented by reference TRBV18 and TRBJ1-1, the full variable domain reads NAGVMQNPRHLVRRRGQEARLRCSPMKGHSHVYWYRQLPEEGLKFMVYLQKENIIDESGMPKERFSAEFPKEGPSILRIQQVVRGDSAAYFCASSRGQDTEAFFGQGTRLTVV.

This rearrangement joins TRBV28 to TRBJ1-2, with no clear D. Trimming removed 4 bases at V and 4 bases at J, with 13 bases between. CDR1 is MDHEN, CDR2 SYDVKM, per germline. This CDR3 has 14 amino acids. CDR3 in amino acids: CASSSPEGIYGYTF. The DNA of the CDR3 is TGTGCCAGCAGTTCGCCGGAGGGTATCTATGGCTACACCTTC.

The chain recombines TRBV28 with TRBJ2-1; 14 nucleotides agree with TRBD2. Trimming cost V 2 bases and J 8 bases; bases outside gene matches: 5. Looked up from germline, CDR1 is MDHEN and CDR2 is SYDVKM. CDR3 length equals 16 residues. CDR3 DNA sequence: TGTGCCAGCAGTTTAAGCGGACTAGCGGGAGGTGATGAGCAGTTCTTC. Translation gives CASSLSGLAGGDEQFF. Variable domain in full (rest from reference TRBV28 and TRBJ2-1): DVKVTQSSRYLVKRTGEKVFLECVQDMDHENMFWYRQDPGLGLRLIYFSYDVKMKEKGDIPEGYSVSREKKERFSLILESASTNQTSMYLCASSLSGLAGGDEQFFGPGTRLTVL.

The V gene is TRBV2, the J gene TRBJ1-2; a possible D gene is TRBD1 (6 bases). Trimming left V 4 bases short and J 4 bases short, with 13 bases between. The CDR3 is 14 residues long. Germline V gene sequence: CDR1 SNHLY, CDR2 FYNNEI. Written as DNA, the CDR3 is TGTGCCAGCAGTGCCCGGGGACAAATCTATGGCTACACCTTC. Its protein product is CASSARGQIYGYTF.

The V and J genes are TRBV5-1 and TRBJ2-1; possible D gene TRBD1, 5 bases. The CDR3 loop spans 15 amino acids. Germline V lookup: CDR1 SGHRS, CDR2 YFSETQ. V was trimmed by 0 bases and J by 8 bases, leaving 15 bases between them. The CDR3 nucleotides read TGCGCCAGCAGCTTGGATCAGGGTTCCGGAGATGAGCAGTTCTTC. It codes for CASSLDQGSGDEQFF. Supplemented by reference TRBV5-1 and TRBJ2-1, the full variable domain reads KAGVTQTPRYLIKTRGQQVTLSCSPISGHRSVSWYQQTPGQGLQFLFEYFSETQRNKGNFPGRFSGRQFSNSRSEMNVSTLELGDSALYLCASSLDQGSGDEQFFGPGTRLTVL.

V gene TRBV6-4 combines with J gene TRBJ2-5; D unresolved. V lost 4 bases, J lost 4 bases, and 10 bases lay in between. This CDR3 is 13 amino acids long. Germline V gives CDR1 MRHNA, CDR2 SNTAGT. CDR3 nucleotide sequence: TGTGCCAGCAGTGTGAGAGGTGGAGAGACCCAGTACTTC. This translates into CASSVRGGETQYF.